This is a list of T cell receptor beta chains from one sample in a study of naive CD8 T cells in extremely preterm neonates. Data came from immunoSEQ multiplex PCR; TCRdb stores just in-frame clones and leaves some out. This repertoire shows tens of thousands of clones, around 89% found once; its top ten account for approximately 0.84%. Sample: naive CD8+ T cells from cord blood. All receptors derive from a boy who was born preterm. The CDR3 runs from the conserved cysteine through the conserved F or W. The D gene is left open where the match is weak. Size values are once, few and many counts, or a class for expanded clones, and some rows have none.

V gene: TRBV11-2; clone size: -; D gene: -; J gene: TRBJ2-7; CDR3 protein: CASSLTQGAYEQYF; CDR3 DNA: TGTGCCAGCAGCCTCACCCAAGGGGCCTACGAGCAGTACTTC
V gene: TRBV21-1; clone size: -; D gene: -; J gene: TRBJ2-1; CDR3 protein: CASSKGGNEQFF; CDR3 DNA: TGTGCCAGCAGCAAAGGGGGCAATGAGCAGTTCTTC
V gene: TRBV9; clone size: -; D gene: -; J gene: TRBJ1-6; CDR3 protein: CASSHDRNNSPLHF; CDR3 DNA: TGTGCCAGCAGCCACGACAGGAATAATTCACCCCTCCACTTT
V gene: TRBV25-1; clone size: once; D gene: TRBD1; J gene: TRBJ1-2; CDR3 protein: CASSTGDYGYTF; CDR3 DNA: TGTGCCAGCAGTACAGGGGACTATGGCTACACCTTC
V gene: TRBV4-1; clone size: -; D gene: -; J gene: TRBJ1-1; CDR3 protein: CASSQDGFMNTEAFF; CDR3 DNA: TGCGCCAGCAGCCAAGATGGGTTTATGAACACTGAAGCTTTCTTT
V gene: TRBV5-6; clone size: -; D gene: -; J gene: TRBJ2-7; CDR3 protein: CASSLQYEQYF; CDR3 DNA: TGTGCCAGCAGCTTACAGTACGAGCAGTACTTC
V gene: TRBV9; clone size: once; D gene: TRBD2; J gene: TRBJ2-1; CDR3 protein: CASSVGDYDEQFF; CDR3 DNA: TGTGCCAGCAGCGTAGGGGACTACGATGAGCAGTTCTTC
V gene: TRBV15; clone size: -; D gene: TRBD2; J gene: TRBJ2-7; CDR3 protein: CATSRGRLALYEQYF; CDR3 DNA: TGTGCCACCAGCAGAGGCCGACTAGCGTTGTACGAGCAGTACTTC
V gene: TRBV4-1; clone size: -; D gene: -; J gene: TRBJ1-1; CDR3 protein: CASSQGRGGTEAFF; CDR3 DNA: TGCGCCAGCAGCCAAGGCAGGGGCGGCACTGAAGCTTTCTTT
V gene: TRBV5-1; clone size: -; D gene: -; J gene: TRBJ2-7; CDR3 protein: CASRVAAAVSYEQYF; CDR3 DNA: TGCGCCAGCAGGGTGGCCGCAGCGGTCTCCTACGAGCAGTACTTC
V gene: TRBV6-5; clone size: -; D gene: -; J gene: TRBJ2-1; CDR3 protein: CASSYGGGVPYNEQFF; CDR3 DNA: TGTGCCAGCAGTTACGGGGGCGGGGTCCCCTACAATGAGCAGTTCTTC
V gene: TRBV7-2; clone size: -; D gene: -; J gene: TRBJ2-4; CDR3 protein: CASSFLGRDENIQYF; CDR3 DNA: TGTGCCAGCAGCTTTTTGGGGCGGGACGAAAACATTCAGTACTTC
V gene: TRBV6-1; clone size: -; D gene: -; J gene: TRBJ2-7; CDR3 protein: CASSEDTYEQYF; CDR3 DNA: TGTGCCAGCAGTGAGGACACCTACGAGCAGTACTTC
V gene: TRBV9; clone size: -; D gene: -; J gene: TRBJ2-1; CDR3 protein: CASSVGTGPYNEQFF; CDR3 DNA: TGTGCCAGCAGCGTTGGTACAGGTCCCTACAATGAGCAGTTCTTC
V gene: TRBV4-3; clone size: -; D gene: TRBD2; J gene: TRBJ2-2; CDR3 protein: CASSQGLAGNTGELFF; CDR3 DNA: TGCGCCAGCAGCCAAGGACTAGCGGGGAACACCGGGGAGCTGTTTTTT
V gene: TRBV21-1; clone size: -; D gene: -; J gene: TRBJ2-5; CDR3 protein: CASSILAGVETQYF; CDR3 DNA: TGTGCCAGCAGCATACTAGCGGGGGTGGAGACCCAGTACTTC
V gene: TRBV20-1; clone size: -; D gene: TRBD1; J gene: TRBJ1-1; CDR3 protein: CSARQGAEAFF; CDR3 DNA: TGCAGTGCTCGACAGGGGGCTGAAGCTTTCTTT
V gene: TRBV7-2; clone size: -; D gene: TRBD1; J gene: TRBJ1-5; CDR3 protein: CASSLATGGNQPQHF; CDR3 DNA: TGTGCCAGCAGCTTAGCGACAGGGGGCAATCAGCCCCAGCATTTT
V gene: TRBV13; clone size: -; D gene: -; J gene: TRBJ1-4; CDR3 protein: CASSCQGEKLFF; CDR3 DNA: TGTGCCAGCAGCTGTCAGGGTGAAAAACTGTTTTTT
V gene: TRBV19; clone size: -; D gene: TRBD2; J gene: TRBJ2-7; CDR3 protein: CASSIGSGGAYEQYF; CDR3 DNA: TGTGCCAGTAGTATAGGAAGCGGGGGGGCCTACGAGCAGTACTTC
V gene: TRBV6-6; clone size: -; D gene: -; J gene: TRBJ1-2; CDR3 protein: CASSYDNYGYTF; CDR3 DNA: TGTGCCAGCAGTTACGACAACTATGGCTACACCTTC
V gene: TRBV6-5; clone size: -; D gene: -; J gene: TRBJ1-4; CDR3 protein: CASSYGDYNEKLFF; CDR3 DNA: TGTGCCAGCAGTTACGGGGACTACAATGAAAAACTGTTTTTT
V gene: TRBV10-3; clone size: -; D gene: TRBD2; J gene: TRBJ2-3; CDR3 protein: CAISESSAGGGTDTQYF; CDR3 DNA: TGTGCCATCAGTGAGTCGAGCGCGGGGGGGGGCACAGATACGCAGTATTTT
V gene: TRBV30; clone size: -; D gene: TRBD2; J gene: TRBJ2-5; CDR3 protein: CAGGGQETQYF; CDR3 DNA: TGTGCCGGCGGGGGGCAAGAGACCCAGTACTTC
V gene: TRBV19; clone size: -; D gene: -; J gene: TRBJ2-7; CDR3 protein: CASSIGTKYEQYF; CDR3 DNA: TGTGCCAGTAGTATAGGGACAAAATACGAGCAGTACTTC
V gene: TRBV4-1; clone size: once; D gene: -; J gene: TRBJ2-3; CDR3 protein: CASSQDSSALFTDTQYF; CDR3 DNA: TGCGCCAGCAGCCAAGATTCTAGCGCCCTCTTCACAGATACGCAGTATTTT
V gene: TRBV18; clone size: -; D gene: -; J gene: TRBJ1-1; CDR3 protein: CASSPPRNTEAFF; CDR3 DNA: TGTGCCAGCTCACCACCCAGGAACACTGAAGCTTTCTTT
V gene: TRBV4-2; clone size: -; D gene: TRBD2; J gene: TRBJ2-3; CDR3 protein: CASSQEAGWSDTQYF; CDR3 DNA: TGTGCCAGCAGCCAAGAAGCGGGGTGGTCAGATACGCAGTATTTT
V gene: TRBV2; clone size: -; D gene: TRBD2; J gene: TRBJ2-3; CDR3 protein: CASSAWRGATDTQYF; CDR3 DNA: TGTGCCAGCAGTGCCTGGCGGGGGGCGACAGATACGCAGTATTTT
V gene: TRBV4-3; clone size: -; D gene: TRBD1; J gene: TRBJ1-2; CDR3 protein: CASSQGQGFNYGYTF; CDR3 DNA: TGCGCCAGCAGCCAAGGACAGGGTTTTAACTATGGCTACACCTTC
V gene: TRBV11-2; clone size: -; D gene: TRBD1; J gene: TRBJ1-1; CDR3 protein: CASSSPGQGNTEAFF; CDR3 DNA: TGTGCCAGCAGCTCTCCGGGACAGGGGAACACTGAAGCTTTCTTT
V gene: TRBV19; clone size: -; D gene: TRBD1; J gene: TRBJ1-2; CDR3 protein: CASSIGTGYGYTF; CDR3 DNA: TGTGCCAGTAGTATCGGGACAGGGTATGGCTACACCTTC
V gene: TRBV19; clone size: -; D gene: -; J gene: TRBJ1-4; CDR3 protein: CASSRGEKLFF; CDR3 DNA: TGTGCCAGTAGTAGGGGTGAAAAACTGTTTTTT
V gene: TRBV4-1; clone size: few; D gene: -; J gene: TRBJ1-1; CDR3 protein: CASSQDHNTEAFF; CDR3 DNA: TGCGCCAGCAGCCAAGATCACAACACTGAAGCTTTCTTT
V gene: TRBV5-6; clone size: -; D gene: TRBD2; J gene: TRBJ2-7; CDR3 protein: CASSPGLAGTYEQYF; CDR3 DNA: TGTGCCAGCAGCCCGGGACTAGCGGGAACCTACGAGCAGTACTTC
V gene: TRBV9; clone size: few; D gene: -; J gene: TRBJ1-2; CDR3 protein: CASSVGGYGYTF; CDR3 DNA: TGTGCCAGCAGCGTAGGGGGCTATGGCTACACCTTC
V gene: TRBV1; clone size: -; D gene: -; J gene: TRBJ1-3; CDR3 protein: CTSSQDSFSGNTIYF; CDR3 DNA: TGCACCAGCAGCCAAGACAGTTTCTCTGGAAACACCATATATTTT
V gene: TRBV5-1; clone size: -; D gene: -; J gene: TRBJ2-1; CDR3 protein: CASSLTSNEQFF; CDR3 DNA: TGCGCCAGCAGCTTGACTAGCAATGAGCAGTTCTTC
V gene: TRBV12-5; clone size: few; D gene: -; J gene: TRBJ2-7; CDR3 protein: CASGLHYEQYF; CDR3 DNA: TGTGCTAGTGGTTTACACTACGAGCAGTACTTC
V gene: TRBV9; clone size: -; D gene: -; J gene: TRBJ2-3; CDR3 protein: CASSLQGGDTQYF; CDR3 DNA: TGTGCCAGCAGCCTACAGGGAGGAGATACGCAGTATTTT
V gene: TRBV5-6; clone size: -; D gene: -; J gene: TRBJ2-7; CDR3 protein: CASSPPPMYEQYF; CDR3 DNA: TGTGCCAGCAGCCCACCCCCTATGTACGAGCAGTACTTC
V gene: TRBV12-2; clone size: -; D gene: -; J gene: TRBJ2-7; CDR3 protein: CASRLYEQYF; CDR3 DNA: TGTGCAAGTCGCTTATACGAGCAGTACTTC
V gene: TRBV4-3; clone size: -; D gene: TRBD2; J gene: TRBJ2-2; CDR3 protein: CASSQGLAANTGELFF; CDR3 DNA: TGCGCCAGCAGCCAAGGACTAGCGGCGAACACCGGGGAGCTGTTTTTT
V gene: TRBV9; clone size: once; D gene: TRBD1; J gene: TRBJ2-2; CDR3 protein: CASSGQGNTGELFF; CDR3 DNA: TGTGCCAGCAGCGGACAGGGGAACACCGGGGAGCTGTTTTTT
V gene: TRBV7-9; clone size: -; D gene: TRBD2; J gene: TRBJ2-7; CDR3 protein: CASSLSGGLGGALYEQYF; CDR3 DNA: TGTGCCAGCAGCTTAAGCGGCGGTCTCGGGGGGGCTCTCTACGAGCAGTACTTC